This record concerns one T cell receptor beta chain sequence. Its antigen is undetermined. The data originate from a study of blood T cells in healthy people across ages. Study-level findings and limits: Because sorting was not performed, PBMCs prevented conclusive naive versus antigen-experienced comparison. More naive CD4+ cells and higher diversity marked long-lived donors relative to aged donors.

CDR3 size: 15 residues. Germline V gene sequence: CDR1 SGHKS, CDR2 YYEKEE (reference sequence). V was clipped by 4 bases and J by 8 bases; unmatched bases: 10. Sample-barcoded 5' priming and a J-beta primer mix drove a second PCR of roughly 7 to 11 cycles. Each CDR3 protein gets one entry after TCRdb re-called the 5' RACE reads with MiXCR. The sample holds about 500,000 distinct CDR3 sequences; 24% are singletons and the top ten take 8.7%. The same data also contributed to another study, on T cells of mothers and their children. In that study: In each mother, TCR beta CDR3 reads exceeded 9 million; in each child, they numbered approximately 3 million.

Sequenced input: blood. The rearrangement uses TRBV5-5 and TRBJ2-1, with 9 bases that match TRBD2. This clonotype was sampled from a boy younger than 18 in good health. Here the CDR3 DNA reads TGTGCCAGCAGCCTTAGCGGGGGATCATACGATGAGCAGTTCTTC. Its translation is CASSLSGGSYDEQFF.